This TCR beta chain derives from a study of blood T cells in healthy people across ages (dated by TCRdb to the mid-2010s). General notes on the study: In model experiments, template switching captured roughly one uniquely barcoded TCR beta cDNA molecule for every two T cells. To avoid experimental bias, donors of different ages were spread randomly across the sequencing lanes. For two donors (one aged 18 to 30 and one aged 80 or older), the study analyzed two additional independent replicas of 1 million unique cDNA reads from the same blood draw. Donors were grouped into four age groups: young (average 16 years), middle-aged (under 40), aged (around 56) and long-lived (approximately 78). The study measured age-related changes in TCR beta repertoire diversity using deep sequencing normalized with unique cDNA molecular identifiers.

Libraries were prepared through 5' RACE. The reads were generated on an Illumina HiSeq 2500. A second PCR of roughly 6 to 11 cycles was run with a J-beta primer mix and a sample-barcoded 5' primer. Each TCR beta cDNA molecule received a unique molecular identifier from a template-switch 5' adaptor carrying 12 random nucleotides. Each sample yielded at least 3 million CDR3-containing paired-end reads. The Mint cDNA synthesis kit, primed by a TRBC-specific oligonucleotide, was used to synthesize first-strand cDNA from all RNA. All cDNA was treated with uracil-DNA glycosylase and then went through a first 18-cycle PCR with the universal primers M1SS and BC2_uni_R. In the paper's pipeline: For normalization, 1 million high-quality reads, each with a distinct molecular identifier, were randomly selected from each sample. Reads with shared molecular identifiers were discarded instead of being binned into consensus sequences. MiTCR, run with a Q25 quality threshold and the strictest error-elimination algorithm, handled CDR3 identification, clonotype clustering and error correction. A nonparametric unseen species model with Euler transformation was used to estimate a lower bound on total TCR beta diversity. TCRdb handled the public reads itself, with Q25 trimming in fastp and clone calling in MiXCR, and kept productive beta chains. A single entry per CDR3 protein holds the most common genes and DNA from its merged rows. In this record, the V and J calls reflect TCRdb's handling and not the investigators' own analysis. Within this sample are hundreds of thousands of distinct CDR3 sequences, with 35% to 40% of them counted one time only. The top ten clones comprise 10% to 15% of the sample.

According to the germline V gene, CDR1 reads MNHEY and CDR2 reads SVGAGI. The CDR3 numbers 17 residues from cysteine through phenylalanine. The retained sequence is limited to the CDR3, 51 bases, with the frame set at the first base. A distance of 17 bases separates the germline ends of V and J, which lose 2 bases and 1 base respectively. Systemically healthy Caucasian individuals from Russia, around 38 in total and aged roughly 6 to 100 years, were included as donors. Each donor gave around 9.9 milliliters of peripheral blood, collected into EDTA-treated Vacutainer tubes. Ficoll-Paque density-gradient centrifugation was used to isolate PBMCs, with at least 7 million obtained per sample. Trizol reagent was used to extract total RNA from the PBMCs, yielding at least 5 micrograms per sample. Naive CD45RAhigh/CD27high T cell percentages were measured by flow cytometry on a PBMC aliquot from every donor.

With regard to this clonotype: What antigen it recognizes has not been identified. No much larger clone exists at a distance of one base, and base qualities are not known.

The investigation overall reported the following: The CMV infection status of donors was not known, potentially confounding age-related changes in expanded clonotypes. As age increased, observed TCR beta diversity per million T cells dropped in a roughly linear way, and a significant reduction was already evident by age around 41. Total diversity estimates from one million sequenced T cells were considered lower bounds and underestimates. Compared with the aged group, the long-lived group had more naive CD4+ T cells, fewer expanded clones and increased TCR diversity, a pattern suggesting age selection. Because profiling used bulk unsorted PBMCs, naive and antigen-experienced compartments could not be compared conclusively. Observed TCR beta diversity correlated strongly with the percentage of naive T cells measured by flow cytometry.

The sample consisted of blood. This sequence was found in a man aged 18 to 29 in good health. In this chain, TRBV6-5 is recombined with TRBJ1-1; 5 matching bases give a weak D call of TRBD1. The CDR3 protein: CASSYRSTGTGNTEAFF. The DNA is as follows: TGTGCCAGCAGTTACCGATCCACCGGGACGGGGAACACTGAAGCTTTCTTT.